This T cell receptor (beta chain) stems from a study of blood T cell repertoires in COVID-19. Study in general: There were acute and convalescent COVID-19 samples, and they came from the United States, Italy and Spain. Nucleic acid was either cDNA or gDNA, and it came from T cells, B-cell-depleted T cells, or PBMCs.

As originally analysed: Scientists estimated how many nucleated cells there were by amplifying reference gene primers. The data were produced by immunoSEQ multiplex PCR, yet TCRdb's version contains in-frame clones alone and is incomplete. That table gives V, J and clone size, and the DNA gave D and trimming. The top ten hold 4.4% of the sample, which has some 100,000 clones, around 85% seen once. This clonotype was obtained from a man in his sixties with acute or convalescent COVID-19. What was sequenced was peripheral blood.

The CDR3 spells CASSRPRTHGGRPQHF. The CDR3 coding sequence is TGTGCCAGCAGCCGCCCACGGACCCACGGCGGGAGGCCCCAGCATTTT. This chain links TRBV14 with TRBJ1-5; D remains ambiguous. Per the germline V gene, CDR1 is SGHDN and CDR2 is FVKESK. V lost 4 bases and J 9 bases, leaving 22 bases between the germline ends. The CDR3 covers 16 residues.